This T cell receptor (beta chain) was profiled in a study of CD8 T cells in ankylosing spondylitis. This clonotype was detected ten times or more. What it recognizes is unknown. From germline, CDR1 is SGHRS and CDR2 YFSETQ. The length of the CDR3 is 16 residues. V dropped 4 bases and J dropped 5 bases, with 19 bases sitting between them. Findings of the study overall: A TCR beta motif made of under 10 highly homologous variants seemed typical of ankylosing spondylitis blood.

Using quantitative 5'-RACE with molecular barcodes, the authors made TCR beta libraries. TCRdb called the 5' RACE reads again in MiXCR, with one record for every CDR3 protein. The sample lists under 300,000 distinct CDR3 sequences, about 10% seen once, with less than 7% in the top ten. This TCR came from a male donor with ankylosing spondylitis or in good health (not recorded which). The V gene is TRBV5-1, the J gene TRBJ2-1; perhaps TRBD1 as D (5 bases). The source material was blood, either unsorted or a sorted T cell fraction (not recorded which). CDR3 nucleotide sequence: TGCGCCAGCAGCGGCAATCAGGGTCGTAGGGACAATGAGCAGTTCTTC. This codes for CASSGNQGRRDNEQFF. Combining the CDR3 with reference TRBV5-1 and TRBJ2-1 gives the whole variable domain KAGVTQTPRYLIKTRGQQVTLSCSPISGHRSVSWYQQTPGQGLQFLFEYFSETQRNKGNFPGRFSGRQFSNSRSEMNVSTLELGDSALYLCASSGNQGRRDNEQFFGPGTRLTVL.